This T cell receptor (beta chain) came from a study of neoadjuvant anti-PD-1 for oral cavity cancer. The CDR3 extends over 14 amino acids. V was clipped by 7 bases and J by 5 bases, with 17 bases between them. Germline CDR1 MNHNS, CDR2 SASEGT. In regard to this clone: The antigen remains undetermined.

The data were produced by immunoSEQ multiplex PCR, yet TCRdb's version contains in-frame clones alone and is incomplete. The sample lists some 15,000 clones, 70% occurring once. General observations from the study: With three patients per group, TCR findings need larger cohorts.

The patients had HPV-negative, locally advanced oral cavity squamous cell carcinoma. Sequences were derived from PBMCs, sampled before nivolumab (anti-PD-1) treatment. The chain is built from TRBV6-1 and TRBJ2-5; possibly TRBD2 for D (6 bases). The clonotype comes from a person aged 35-79 years with oral cavity squamous cell carcinoma. As DNA, the CDR3 is TGTGCCAGCAAGCGGTCGGAGGGTCGGGAGACCCAGTACTTC. This gives the protein CASKRSEGRETQYF.